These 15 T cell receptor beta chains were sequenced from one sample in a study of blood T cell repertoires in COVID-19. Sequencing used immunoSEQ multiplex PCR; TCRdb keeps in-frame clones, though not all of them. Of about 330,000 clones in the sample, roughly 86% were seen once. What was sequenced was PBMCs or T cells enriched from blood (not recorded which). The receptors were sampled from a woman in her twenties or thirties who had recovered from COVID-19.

The CDR3 sequence is CASSLGSHNEQFF. DNA for the CDR3: TGTGCCAGCAGCTTAGGTAGTCACAATGAGCAGTTCTTC. The chain recombines TRBV11-3 with TRBJ2-1; D remains ambiguous. CDR1 SGHNT and CDR2 YENEEA come from the germline V gene. The CDR3 extends over 13 amino acids. V dropped 1 base and J dropped 5 bases, with 6 bases sitting between them. The variable domain in full, with the rest retrieved from reference TRBV11-3 and TRBJ2-1, is EAGVVQSPRYKIIEKKQPVAFWCNPISGHNTLYWYLQNLGQGPELLIRYENEEAVDDSQLPKDRFSAERLKGVDSTLKIQPAELGDSAVYLCASSLGSHNEQFFGPGTRLTVL.

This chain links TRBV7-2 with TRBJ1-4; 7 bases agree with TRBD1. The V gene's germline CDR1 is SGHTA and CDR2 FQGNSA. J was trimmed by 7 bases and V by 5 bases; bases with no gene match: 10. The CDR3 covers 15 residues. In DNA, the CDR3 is TGTGCCAGCAGCGCCCGGACAGGTCCTGGTGAAAAACTGTTTTTT. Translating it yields CASSARTGPGEKLFF.

The CDR3 here is CASSTGQGTEAFF. CDR3 sequence (DNA): TGCGCCAGCAGCACGGGACAGGGGACTGAAGCTTTCTTT. V gene TRBV5-1 combines with J gene TRBJ1-1, with 10 bases that match TRBD1. The V and J ends lost 4 bases and 5 bases, in that order; junction bases with no gene match: 2. The CDR3 has 13 amino acids. Germline CDR1 and CDR2: SGHRS and YFSETQ.

The DNA of the CDR3 is TGTGCCAGTAGTTCGAGGACAGGGCTCAATCAGCCCCAGCATTTT. Protein sequence: CASSSRTGLNQPQHF. V and J are TRBV19 and TRBJ1-5, with TRBD1 matching over 8 bases. This CDR3 has 15 residues. Germline CDR1 and CDR2: LNHDA and SQIVND (reference sequence). V shed 5 bases, J shed 3 bases, and the junction held 6 bases outside the gene matches.

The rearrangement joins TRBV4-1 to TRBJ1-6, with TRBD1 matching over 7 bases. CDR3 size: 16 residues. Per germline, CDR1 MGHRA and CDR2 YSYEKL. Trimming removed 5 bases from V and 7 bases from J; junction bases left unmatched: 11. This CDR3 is CASSDRVRVANSPLHF. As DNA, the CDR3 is TGCGCCAGCAGCGACAGGGTAAGGGTGGCAAATTCACCCCTCCACTTT.

Here the CDR3 reads CASSRRTGKDGYTF. The CDR3 DNA sequence: TGTGCCAGCAGTCGACGGACAGGGAAGGATGGCTACACCTTC. The V call is TRBV6-2 or TRBV6-3, the J call TRBJ1-2, with TRBD1 matching 8 bases. Germline V CDR1 and CDR2: MNHEY, SVGEGT. There are 14 residues in the CDR3. J gave up 6 bases and V 5 bases, and 8 bases lay outside the gene matches.

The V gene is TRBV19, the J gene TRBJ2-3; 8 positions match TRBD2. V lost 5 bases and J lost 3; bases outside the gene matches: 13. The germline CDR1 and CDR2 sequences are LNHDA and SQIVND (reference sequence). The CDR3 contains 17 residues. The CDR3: CASSPRGGLKRTDTQYF. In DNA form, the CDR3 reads TGTGCCAGTAGTCCACGGGGGGGTCTGAAGCGGACAGATACGCAGTATTTT. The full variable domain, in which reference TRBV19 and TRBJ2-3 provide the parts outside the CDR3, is DGGITQSPKYLFRKEGQNVTLSCEQNLNHDAMYWYRQDPGQGLRLIYYSQIVNDFQKGDIAEGYSVSREKKESFPLTVTSAQKNPTAFYLCASSPRGGLKRTDTQYFGPGTRLTVL.

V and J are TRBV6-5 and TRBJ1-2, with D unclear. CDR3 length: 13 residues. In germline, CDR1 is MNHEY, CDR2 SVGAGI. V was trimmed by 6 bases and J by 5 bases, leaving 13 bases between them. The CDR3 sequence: CASRPGDTYGYTF. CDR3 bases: TGTGCCAGCAGGCCCGGCGACACATATGGCTACACCTTC.

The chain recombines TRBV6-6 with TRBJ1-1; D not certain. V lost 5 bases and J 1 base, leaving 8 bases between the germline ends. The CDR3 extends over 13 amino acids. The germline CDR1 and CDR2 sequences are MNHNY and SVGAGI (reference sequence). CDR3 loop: CASSLSRNTEAFF. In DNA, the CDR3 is TGTGCCAGCAGTCTGTCGCGGAACACTGAAGCTTTCTTT.

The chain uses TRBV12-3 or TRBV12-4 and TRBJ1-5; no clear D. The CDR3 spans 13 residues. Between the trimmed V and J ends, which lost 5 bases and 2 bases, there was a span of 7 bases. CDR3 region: CASSTLGNQPQHF. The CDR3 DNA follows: TGTGCCAGCAGTACTCTGGGCAATCAGCCCCAGCATTTT.

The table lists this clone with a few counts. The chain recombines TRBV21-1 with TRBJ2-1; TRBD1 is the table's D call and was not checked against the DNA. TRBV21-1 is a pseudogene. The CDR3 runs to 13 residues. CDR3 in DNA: TGTGCCAGCAGACGGACAGGGAACAATGAGCAGTTCTTC. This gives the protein CASRRTGNNEQFF.

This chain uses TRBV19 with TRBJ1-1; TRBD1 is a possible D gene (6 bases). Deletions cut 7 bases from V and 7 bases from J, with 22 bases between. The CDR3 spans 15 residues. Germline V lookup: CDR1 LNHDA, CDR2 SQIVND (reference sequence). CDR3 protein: CASTFRGGPGSEAFF. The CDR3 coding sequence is TGTGCCAGTACCTTCAGGGGAGGGCCCGGTAGTGAAGCTTTCTTT. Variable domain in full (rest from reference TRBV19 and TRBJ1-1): DGGITQSPKYLFRKEGQNVTLSCEQNLNHDAMYWYRQDPGQGLRLIYYSQIVNDFQKGDIAEGYSVSREKKESFPLTVTSAQKNPTAFYLCASTFRGGPGSEAFFGQGTRLTVV.

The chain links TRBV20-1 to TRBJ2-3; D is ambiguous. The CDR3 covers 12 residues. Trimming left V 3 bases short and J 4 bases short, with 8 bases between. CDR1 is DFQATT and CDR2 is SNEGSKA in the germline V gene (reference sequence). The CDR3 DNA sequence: TGCAGTGCTAGTAGAGATCCAGATACGCAGTATTTT. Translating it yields CSASRDPDTQYF.

The CDR3 DNA reads as TGTGCCACCAGTGAGGGGACAGCCTACAATGAGCAGTTCTTC. Translating it yields CATSEGTAYNEQFF. This chain connects TRBV24-1 to TRBJ2-1, with 7 bases that match TRBD1. CDR3 length: 14 amino acids. Losses at the gene ends were 4 bases for V and 2 bases for J; bases not matched to a gene: 1. CDR1 and CDR2 (germline): KGHDR, SFDVKD.

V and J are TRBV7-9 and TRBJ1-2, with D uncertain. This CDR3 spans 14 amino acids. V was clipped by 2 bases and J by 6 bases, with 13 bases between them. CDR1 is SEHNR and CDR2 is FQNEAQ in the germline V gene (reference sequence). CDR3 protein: CASSLTVTVDGYTF. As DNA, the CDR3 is TGTGCCAGCAGCTTAACAGTGACGGTTGATGGCTACACCTTC.